This TCR beta chain was captured in a study of cytomegalovirus exposure and HLA in healthy donors. General study findings and limits: About 90% or about 30% of the time was how often most TCR beta V segments were productive, according to an earlier analysis. The study designated 150 or so TCR beta chains cytomegalovirus-associated. The classifier was said to identify cytomegalovirus status with high specificity and sensitivity.

In the PCR, 60 Vbeta and 13 Jbeta primers were used. The assay was immunoSEQ multiplex PCR, and TCRdb's table has in-frame clones only and misses some. This table holds about 130,000 clones, roughly 75% found once. CDR3 size: 17 residues. The V end lost 4 bases, the J end lost 2 bases, and 21 bases lay between the germline ends. Germline lookup yields CDR1 SEHNR and CDR2 FQNEAQ (reference sequence). Note on this clone: Its antigen is currently unknown.

This clonotype was obtained from a man aged 30 to 45 in good health and CMV-seronegative. The chain is built from TRBV7-9 and TRBJ2-7; D perhaps matches TRBD1 (5 bases). The material sequenced was PBMCs. DNA for the CDR3: TGTGCCAGCAGCTCCCCAAAGGGGCAACTCTCAACCTACGAGCAGTACTTC. Its protein product is CASSSPKGQLSTYEQYF.